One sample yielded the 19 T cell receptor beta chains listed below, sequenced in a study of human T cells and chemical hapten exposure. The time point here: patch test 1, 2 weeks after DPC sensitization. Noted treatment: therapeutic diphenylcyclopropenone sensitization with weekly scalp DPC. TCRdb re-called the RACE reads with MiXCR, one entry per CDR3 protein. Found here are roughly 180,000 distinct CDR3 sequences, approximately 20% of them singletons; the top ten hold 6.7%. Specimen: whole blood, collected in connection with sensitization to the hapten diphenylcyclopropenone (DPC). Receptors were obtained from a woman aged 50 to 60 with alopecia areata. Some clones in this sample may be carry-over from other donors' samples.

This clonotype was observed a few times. The CDR3 bases are TGTGCCAGCAGTTACGACCGAGGCAGGCAAGAGACCCAGTACTTC. It yields the protein CASSYDRGRQETQYF. The J gene is TRBJ2-5, the V gene TRBV6-2 or TRBV6-3, with D uncertain. V was shortened by 2 bases and J by 2 bases, with 12 bases between the two germline ends. The germline gives CDR1 MNHEY, CDR2 SVGEGT. This CDR3 is built from 15 residues.

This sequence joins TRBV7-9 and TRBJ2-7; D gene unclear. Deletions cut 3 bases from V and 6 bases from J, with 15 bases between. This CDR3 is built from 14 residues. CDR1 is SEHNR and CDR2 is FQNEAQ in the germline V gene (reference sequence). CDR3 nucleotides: TGTGCCAGCAGCTTTAAGGGTCTAGTTGTCGAGCAGTACTTC. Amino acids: CASSFKGLVVEQYF.

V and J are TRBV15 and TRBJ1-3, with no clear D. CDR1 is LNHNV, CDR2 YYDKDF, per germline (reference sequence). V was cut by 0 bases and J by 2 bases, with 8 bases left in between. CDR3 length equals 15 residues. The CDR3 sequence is CATSRDGIPGNTIYF. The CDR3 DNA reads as TGTGCCACCAGCAGAGACGGAATTCCTGGAAACACCATATATTTT.

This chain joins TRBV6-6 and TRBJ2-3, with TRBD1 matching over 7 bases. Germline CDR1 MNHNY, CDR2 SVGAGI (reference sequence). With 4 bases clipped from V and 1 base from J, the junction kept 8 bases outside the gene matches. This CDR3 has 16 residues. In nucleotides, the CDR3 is TGTGCCAGCAGTTCCCCTCGGGACAGAGGCACAGATACGCAGTATTTT. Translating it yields CASSSPRDRGTDTQYF.

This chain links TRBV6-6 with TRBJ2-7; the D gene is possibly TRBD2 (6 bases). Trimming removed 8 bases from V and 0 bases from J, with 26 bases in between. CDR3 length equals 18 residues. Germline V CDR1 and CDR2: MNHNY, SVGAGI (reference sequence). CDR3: CASGGPGLTRTASYEQYF. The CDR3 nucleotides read TGTGCCAGCGGAGGGCCGGGGTTAACTAGGACCGCCTCCTACGAGCAGTACTTC.

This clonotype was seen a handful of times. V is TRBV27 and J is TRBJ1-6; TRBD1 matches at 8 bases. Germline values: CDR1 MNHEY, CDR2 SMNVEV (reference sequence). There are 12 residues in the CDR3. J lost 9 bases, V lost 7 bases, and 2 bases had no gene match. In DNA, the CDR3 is TGTGCCAGCACAGGGGGCCTTTCACCCCTCCACTTT. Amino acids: CASTGGLSPLHF.

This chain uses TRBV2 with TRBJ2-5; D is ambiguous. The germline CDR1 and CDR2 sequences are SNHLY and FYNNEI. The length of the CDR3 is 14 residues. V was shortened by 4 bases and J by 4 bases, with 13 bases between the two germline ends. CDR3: CASSVVPLGETQYF. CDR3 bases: TGTGCCAGCAGTGTCGTCCCCCTGGGAGAGACCCAGTACTTC.

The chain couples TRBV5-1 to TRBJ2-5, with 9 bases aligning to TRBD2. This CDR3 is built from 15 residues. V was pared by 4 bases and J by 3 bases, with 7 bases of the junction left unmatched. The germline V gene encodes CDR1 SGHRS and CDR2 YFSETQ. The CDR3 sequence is CASSPGLASEETQYF. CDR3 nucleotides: TGCGCCAGCAGCCCGGGACTAGCAAGCGAAGAGACCCAGTACTTC.

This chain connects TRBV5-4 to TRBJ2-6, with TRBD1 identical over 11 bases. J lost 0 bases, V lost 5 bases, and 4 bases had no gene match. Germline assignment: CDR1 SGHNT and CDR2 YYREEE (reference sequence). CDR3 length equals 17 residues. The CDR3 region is CASRAGTGGSGANVLTF. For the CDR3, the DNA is TGTGCCAGCAGGGCCGGGACAGGGGGCTCTGGGGCCAACGTCCTGACTTTC.

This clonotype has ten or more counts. CDR3 nucleotides: TGTGCCAGCAGCTTATTGGGACCCCCTGGCGGCTACACCTTC. Translating gives CASSLLGPPGGYTF. This rearrangement joins TRBV7-9 to TRBJ1-2; TRBD1 is a possible D gene (5 bases). The CDR3 is 14 residues long. The V and J ends lost 2 bases and 8 bases respectively, with 15 bases between them. Germline assignment: CDR1 SEHNR and CDR2 FQNEAQ (reference sequence).

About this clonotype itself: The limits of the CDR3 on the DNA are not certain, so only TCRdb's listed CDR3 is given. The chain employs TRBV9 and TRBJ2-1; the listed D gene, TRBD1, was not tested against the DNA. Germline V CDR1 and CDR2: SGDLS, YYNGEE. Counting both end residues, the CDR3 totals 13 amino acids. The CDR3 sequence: CASSVAGGNEQLF.

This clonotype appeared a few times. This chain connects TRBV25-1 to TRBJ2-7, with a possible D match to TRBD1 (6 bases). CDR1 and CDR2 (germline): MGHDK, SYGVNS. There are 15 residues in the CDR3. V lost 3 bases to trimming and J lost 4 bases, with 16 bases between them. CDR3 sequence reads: CASSEAFGQLYEQYF. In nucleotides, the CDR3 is TGTGCCAGCAGTGAGGCCTTCGGACAGCTTTACGAGCAGTACTTC.

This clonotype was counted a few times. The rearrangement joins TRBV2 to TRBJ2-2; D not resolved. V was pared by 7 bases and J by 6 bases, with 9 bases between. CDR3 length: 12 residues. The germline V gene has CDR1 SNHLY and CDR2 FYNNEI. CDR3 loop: CASNLRAGELFF. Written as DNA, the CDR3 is TGTGCCAGCAACCTAAGGGCCGGGGAGCTGTTTTTT.

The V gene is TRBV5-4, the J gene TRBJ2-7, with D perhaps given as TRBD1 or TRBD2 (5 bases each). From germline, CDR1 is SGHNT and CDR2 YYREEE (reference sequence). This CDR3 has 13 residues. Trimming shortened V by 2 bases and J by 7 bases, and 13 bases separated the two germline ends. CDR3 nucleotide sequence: TGTGCCAGCAGCTTAATTTTGGGGGATGAGCAGTACTTC. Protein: CASSLILGDEQYF.

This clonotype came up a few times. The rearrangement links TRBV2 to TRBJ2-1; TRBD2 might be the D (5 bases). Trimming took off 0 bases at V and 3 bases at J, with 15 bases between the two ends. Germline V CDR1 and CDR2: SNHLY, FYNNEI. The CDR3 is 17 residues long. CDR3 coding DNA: TGTGCCAGCAGTGAAGCGCTTCAGGCTAGCTTCTACAATGAGCAGTTCTTC. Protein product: CASSEALQASFYNEQFF.

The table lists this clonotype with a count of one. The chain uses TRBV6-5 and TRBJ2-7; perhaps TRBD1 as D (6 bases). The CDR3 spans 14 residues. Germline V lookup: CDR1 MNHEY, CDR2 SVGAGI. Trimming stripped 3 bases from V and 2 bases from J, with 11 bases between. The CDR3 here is CASSYNEGAYEQYF. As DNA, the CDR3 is TGTGCCAGCAGTTATAATGAGGGGGCCTACGAGCAGTACTTC.

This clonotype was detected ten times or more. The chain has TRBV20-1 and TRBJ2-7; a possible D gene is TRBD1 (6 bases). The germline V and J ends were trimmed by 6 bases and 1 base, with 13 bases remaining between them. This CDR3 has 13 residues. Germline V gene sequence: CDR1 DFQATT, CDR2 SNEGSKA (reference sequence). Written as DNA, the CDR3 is TGCAGTGCCCACAGGGAAGGGTCCTACGAGCAGTACTTC. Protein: CSAHREGSYEQYF.

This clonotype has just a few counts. CDR3 region: CSASALADPTKQYF. The CDR3 DNA reads TGCAGTGCTAGCGCTCTAGCCGACCCTACCAAGCAGTACTTC. The J gene is TRBJ2-7, the V gene TRBV20-1; a weak D match, TRBD2 (5 bases). CDR1 is DFQATT, CDR2 SNEGSKA, per germline (reference sequence). This CDR3 region has 14 residues. Trimming took off 3 bases at V and 8 bases at J, with 20 bases between the two ends.

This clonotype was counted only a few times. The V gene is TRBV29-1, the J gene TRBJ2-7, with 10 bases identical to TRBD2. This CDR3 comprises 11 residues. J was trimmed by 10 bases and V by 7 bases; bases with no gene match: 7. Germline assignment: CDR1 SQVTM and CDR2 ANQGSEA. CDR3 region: CSARLAGDQYF. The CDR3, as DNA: TGCAGCGCTCGTCTAGCGGGAGATCAGTACTTC.